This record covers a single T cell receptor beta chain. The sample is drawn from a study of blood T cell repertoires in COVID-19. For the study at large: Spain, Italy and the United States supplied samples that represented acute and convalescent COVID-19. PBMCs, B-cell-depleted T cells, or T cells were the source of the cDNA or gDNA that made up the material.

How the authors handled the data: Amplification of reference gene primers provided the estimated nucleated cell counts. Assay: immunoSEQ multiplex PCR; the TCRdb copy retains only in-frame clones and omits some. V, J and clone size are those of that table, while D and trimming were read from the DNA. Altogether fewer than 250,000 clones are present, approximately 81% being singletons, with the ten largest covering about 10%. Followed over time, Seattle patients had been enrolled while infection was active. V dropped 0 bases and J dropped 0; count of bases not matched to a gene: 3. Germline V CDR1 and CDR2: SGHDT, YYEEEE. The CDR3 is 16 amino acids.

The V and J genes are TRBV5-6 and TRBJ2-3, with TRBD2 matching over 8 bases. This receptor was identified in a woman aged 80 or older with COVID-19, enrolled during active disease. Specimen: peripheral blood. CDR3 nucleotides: TGTGCCAGCAGCTTGGAGGAGCGGGGGAGCACAGATACGCAGTATTTT. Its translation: CASSLEERGSTDTQYF.